Listed here are 13 T cell receptor beta chains from one sample, sequenced in a study of Graves' ophthalmopathy and Graves' hyperthyroidism. RNA transcripts were the template, and TCR beta CDR3 regions were amplified from them. HTBI-primed RT-PCR formed the first round, and a multiplex PCR formed the second. From the multiplex PCR reads, TCRdb called clonotypes with MiXCR, one entry per CDR3 protein. The sample consists of 300,000 to 500,000 distinct CDR3 sequences, 15% of them appearing once. The sequencing input was peripheral blood. These receptors were obtained from a young woman with stable Graves' hyperthyroidism.

The V and J genes are TRBV5-1 and TRBJ2-7; 7 bases align to TRBD2. Germline trimming cut 4 bases from V and 4 bases from J; bases unmatched to any gene: 8. The CDR3 consists of 14 residues. Germline V gene data show CDR1 as SGHRS and CDR2 as YFSETQ. In DNA form, the CDR3 reads TGCGCCAGCAGCCCCAGGCTAGCGGAATACGAGCAGTACTTC. This sequence encodes CASSPRLAEYEQYF.

This clonotype was detected ten times or more. CDR3 coding DNA: TGCAGCGTTGAAGCCCGGCGGGACAGATACGTTGGCTACACCTTC. It is translated as CSVEARRDRYVGYTF. This chain joins TRBV29-1 and TRBJ1-2; 7 positions match TRBD1. The CDR3 covers 15 residues. CDR1 is SQVTM and CDR2 is ANQGSEA in the germline V gene. V trimming: 1 base; J trimming: 7 bases; junction bases outside the gene matches: 12.

V and J are TRBV20-1 and TRBJ2-5; TRBD2 matches 13 bases. The CDR3 has 18 residues. V trimming: 1 base; J trimming: 4 bases; junction bases outside the gene matches: 12. From germline, CDR1 is DFQATT and CDR2 SNEGSKA (reference sequence). DNA for the CDR3: TGCAGTGCTAGAGCCCACGGACTAGCGGGAGTGATGGTAGAGACCCAGTACTTC. Residues: CSARAHGLAGVMVETQYF.

This clonotype was counted many times. The genes are TRBV13 and TRBJ1-6; D uncertain. Trimming shortened V by 0 bases and J by 6 bases, and 6 bases separated the two germline ends. The CDR3 has 14 amino acids. The germline gives CDR1 PRHDT, CDR2 FYEKMQ (reference sequence). The CDR3 DNA follows: TGTGCCAGCAGCTTAGGCCAACCTAATTCACCCCTCCACTTT. It yields the protein CASSLGQPNSPLHF.

This clonotype was observed a few times. The chain employs TRBV12-3 or TRBV12-4 and TRBJ1-5; the D is unclear. Trimming removed 3 bases at V and 5 bases at J, with 11 bases between. The CDR3 runs to 14 residues. The CDR3 bases are TGTGCCAGCAGTTTCGGGGTTGGTCATCAGCCCCAGCATTTT. Translation: CASSFGVGHQPQHF.

This clonotype was seen ten or more times. The chain combines TRBV2 with TRBJ2-5, with 13 bases lining up with TRBD2. Germline CDR1 and CDR2: SNHLY and FYNNEI. The CDR3 spans 17 residues. Losses at the gene ends were 1 base for V and 2 bases for J; bases not matched to a gene: 4. For the CDR3, the DNA is TGTGCCAGCAGTGAAGGTTTGGGACTAGCGGGGCAAGAGACCCAGTACTTC. This translates into CASSEGLGLAGQETQYF.

Notes on this clonotype: The germline gene is not matched at one end of the junction; a read error may be the cause. This chain joins TRBV19 and TRBJ1-1; a weak D match, TRBD1 (5 bases). Germline V gene data show CDR1 as LNHDA and CDR2 as SQIVND (reference sequence). The CDR3 spans 12 residues. Here the CDR3 reads CASTSGRTEACF. CDR3 nucleotides: TGTGCCAGTACCTCAGGGAGGACTGAAGCTTGCTTT.

This clonotype has at least ten counts. This chain joins TRBV5-1 and TRBJ2-5; possibly TRBD2 for D (6 bases). Germline CDR1 SGHRS, CDR2 YFSETQ. CDR3 length: 14 residues. Trimming left V 2 bases short and J 5 bases short, with 13 bases between. In DNA, the CDR3 is TGCGCCAGCAGCTTCGCTAGCGCGGAGGAGACCCAGTACTTC. Translation gives CASSFASAEETQYF.

This clonotype was seen more than once but under ten times. This chain links TRBV19 with TRBJ1-2, with 9 bases lining up with TRBD1. CDR3 size: 17 residues. CDR1 LNHDA and CDR2 SQIVND come from the germline V gene (reference sequence). Trimming took 6 bases from V and 5 from J; bases not matched to a gene: 16. The CDR3 spells CASSRQGEAPGFYGYTF. In DNA form, the CDR3 reads TGTGCCAGTAGCCGACAGGGGGAAGCTCCGGGCTTTTATGGCTACACCTTC.

This clonotype occurred many times. The V gene is TRBV6-1, the J gene TRBJ2-7, with D hard to call. Trimming took 3 bases from V and 0 from J, leaving 12 bases between them. CDR3 size: 15 residues. Germline V gene data show CDR1 as MNHNS and CDR2 as SASEGT. The CDR3 DNA reads TGTGCCAGCAGTGAGGGGTTCCTGAGCTCCTACGAGCAGTACTTC. Amino acids: CASSEGFLSSYEQYF.

This clonotype was found many times. V usage is TRBV10-3 and J usage is TRBJ1-5; D is possibly TRBD1 (6 bases). V was clipped by 7 bases and J by 5 bases, with 12 bases between them. The germline V gene encodes CDR1 ENHRY and CDR2 SYGVKD. CDR3 length equals 13 residues. CDR3 region: CAIKQGMDQPQHF. For the CDR3, the DNA is TGTGCCATCAAGCAGGGGATGGATCAGCCCCAGCATTTT.

This clonotype was detected ten times or more. This rearrangement joins TRBV6-1 to TRBJ1-2; D might be TRBD1 (5 bases). Trimming took 6 bases from V and 3 from J, leaving 11 bases between them. The germline V gene has CDR1 MNHNS and CDR2 SASEGT. The CDR3 is 13 residues long. CDR3 sequence (DNA): TGTGCCAGCAGCCAGGACATGTACTATGGCTACACCTTC. Amino acids: CASSQDMYYGYTF.

This rearrangement joins TRBV14 to TRBJ1-1; TRBD1 might be the D (5 bases). Germline loops: CDR1 SGHDN, CDR2 FVKESK. V lost 5 bases to trimming and J lost 6 bases, with 22 bases between them. The CDR3 runs 16 residues. The CDR3, as DNA: TGTGCCAGCAGCTCAAGCGGGACCGGCCTTAGGGCTGAAGCTTTCTTT. Translating gives CASSSSGTGLRAEAFF.